These T cell receptor beta chains were read from a single sample in a study of blood T cell repertoires in COVID-19. Method: immunoSEQ multiplex PCR; TCRdb's copy keeps in-frame clones and lacks some. Of about 230,000 clones in the sample, 84% were seen once. Sequencing used peripheral blood. The receptors derive from a man aged 35-49 years who had recovered from COVID-19. Both conserved end residues are part of each CDR3. A D gene is named only where the DNA matches it firmly. Only part of the rows carry a size: once, few, many, or a class if the clone is expanded.

j_call	cdr3_length	v_call	d_call	clone_size	cdr3_aa	cdr3_nt
TRBJ2-1	15	TRBV29-1	TRBD2	.	CSVEEGLAGGNEQFF	TGCAGCGTTGAAGAGGGGCTAGCGGGAGGCAATGAGCAGTTCTTC
TRBJ1-3	13	TRBV9	.	once	CASSPLSGNTIYF	TGTGCCAGCAGCCCCTTATCCGGAAACACCATATATTTT
TRBJ2-7	17	TRBV5-5	TRBD2	.	CASSSGTSGGTPTKQYF	TGTGCCAGCAGCTCGGGGACTAGCGGGGGAACCCCTACGAAGCAGTACTTC
TRBJ2-2	14	TRBV4-3	.	.	CASSQEYSTGELFF	TGCGCCAGCAGCCAAGAGTATAGCACCGGGGAGCTGTTTTTT
TRBJ2-3	15	TRBV7-2	TRBD2	.	CASSLGGGEADTQYF	TGTGCCAGCAGCTTGGGCGGGGGTGAGGCAGATACGCAGTATTTT
TRBJ1-3	15	TRBV11-2	.	.	CASSAGLSSGNTIYF	TGTGCCAGCAGCGCGGGACTGAGCTCTGGAAACACCATATATTTT
TRBJ2-3	18	TRBV15	TRBD2	.	CATSTGSVAGGLTDTQYF	TGTGCCACCAGCACCGGCTCGGTAGCGGGGGGGCTCACAGATACGCAGTATTTT
TRBJ1-1	13	TRBV12-3/TRBV12-4	.	.	CASSLSLNTEAFF	TGTGCCAGCAGTCTGAGCTTAAACACTGAAGCTTTCTTT
TRBJ2-3	16	TRBV27	TRBD2	few	CASTPLAGGPPDTQYF	TGTGCCAGCACACCTCTAGCGGGAGGGCCGCCAGATACGCAGTATTTT
TRBJ1-3	14	TRBV7-9	.	few	CASSFGGPGNTIYF	TGTGCCAGCAGTTTCGGAGGTCCTGGAAACACCATATATTTT
TRBJ2-2	16	TRBV19	TRBD1	.	CASSILGTANTGELFF	TGTGCCAGTAGTATTCTGGGGACAGCGAACACCGGGGAGCTGTTTTTT
TRBJ1-6	15	TRBV19	TRBD1	many	CASSSGTANNSPLHF	TGTGCCAGTAGCTCCGGGACAGCCAATAATTCACCCCTCCACTTT
TRBJ2-1	15	TRBV5-1	TRBD2	.	CASSLRLAGENEQFF	TGCGCCAGCAGCTTGCGACTAGCGGGGGAAAATGAGCAGTTCTTC
TRBJ1-4	15	TRBV19	TRBD1	.	CASSEYRQGIEKLFF	TGTGCCAGTAGTGAATACCGACAGGGTATCGAAAAACTGTTTTTT
TRBJ1-2	13	TRBV5-4	TRBD1	.	CASSADRFYGYTF	TGTGCCAGCAGCGCGGACAGGTTTTATGGCTACACCTTC
TRBJ2-3	13	TRBV5-1	.	.	CASSSGQRDTQYF	TGCGCCAGCAGCTCCGGACAGCGGGATACGCAGTATTTT
TRBJ2-7	15	TRBV6-5	TRBD1	.	CASSTMTGLTYEQYF	TGTGCCAGCAGTACTATGACAGGGCTCACCTACGAGCAGTACTTC
TRBJ2-7	17	TRBV21-1	.	.	CASSKESRGPGKDEQYF	TGTGCCAGCAGCAAAGAGTCTAGGGGGCCGGGTAAGGACGAGCAGTACTTC
TRBJ2-2	13	TRBV24-1	.	.	CATRAGPTGELFF	TGTGCCACCAGAGCAGGCCCCACCGGGGAGCTGTTTTTT
TRBJ2-5	13	TRBV7-2	.	few	CASSSAGGETQYF	TGTGCCAGCAGCTCGGCCGGAGGGGAGACCCAGTACTTC
TRBJ2-3	14	TRBV27	.	.	CASSTRSGSDTQYF	TGTGCCAGCAGTACCCGCTCGGGTTCAGATACGCAGTATTTT
TRBJ2-2	17	TRBV18	TRBD2	.	CASSPRGSGPVTGELFF	TGTGCCAGCTCACCCCGGGGTAGCGGGCCAGTCACCGGGGAGCTGTTTTTT
TRBJ2-4	16	TRBV4-3	TRBD1	.	CASSQDSGGMRNIQYF	TGCGCCAGCAGCCAAGATTCAGGGGGTATGCGAAACATTCAGTACTTC
TRBJ1-2	13	TRBV27	TRBD1	.	CASSGTGGFGYTF	TGTGCCAGCAGCGGGACAGGGGGGTTTGGCTACACCTTC
TRBJ1-5	18	TRBV23-1	TRBD1	.	CASSRMVPTGPSNQPQHF	TGCGCCAGCAGTCGCATGGTCCCGACAGGGCCGAGCAATCAGCCCCAGCATTTT
TRBJ1-4	16	TRBV30	TRBD1	.	CAWSVAGGYTNEKLFF	TGTGCCTGGAGTGTAGCAGGGGGGTACACTAATGAAAAACTGTTTTTT
TRBJ2-1	15	TRBV4-1	.	.	CASSQEASSYNEQFF	TGCGCCAGCAGCCAAGAGGCCAGCTCCTACAATGAGCAGTTCTTC
TRBJ2-7	13	TRBV5-6	.	.	CASSLPRDYEQYF	TGTGCCAGCAGCTTGCCGCGGGACTACGAGCAGTACTTC
TRBJ2-5	17	TRBV23-1	TRBD2	.	CASSHPPGLVREKTQYF	TGCGCCAGCAGTCATCCCCCGGGACTAGTGCGCGAGAAGACCCAGTACTTC
TRBJ1-2	11	TRBV5-1	.	.	CASSSLYGYTF	TGCGCCAGCAGCTCTCTCTATGGCTACACCTTC
TRBJ2-1	16	TRBV20-1	TRBD2	.	CSASNRGGSHYNEQFF	TGCAGTGCTAGTAATCGCGGGGGATCGCACTACAATGAGCAGTTCTTC
TRBJ1-5	14	TRBV4-1	.	once	CASSQFGGNQPQHF	TGCGCCAGCAGCCAATTCGGAGGCAATCAGCCCCAGCATTTT
TRBJ1-2	11	TRBV30	.	.	CAWSVMAVYTF	TGTGCCTGGAGTGTAATGGCAGTTTACACCTTC
TRBJ1-5	13	TRBV19	.	.	CASKGGWDQPQHF	TGTGCCAGTAAGGGGGGGTGGGATCAGCCCCAGCATTTT
TRBJ2-1	14	TRBV7-2	TRBD1	once	CASSEQGSYNEQFF	TGTGCCAGCAGCGAACAGGGGTCCTACAATGAGCAGTTCTTC
TRBJ2-2	15	TRBV7-9	.	few	CASSLVNSNAGELFF	TGTGCCAGCAGCTTAGTTAATAGTAATGCCGGGGAGCTGTTTTTT
TRBJ2-3	16	TRBV4-3	TRBD1	.	CASSQDRSGGVDTQYF	TGCGCCAGCAGCCAAGATCGGTCAGGGGGCGTAGATACGCAGTATTTT
TRBJ2-7	14	TRBV10-3	TRBD1	.	CAISSDRGSYEQYF	TGTGCCATCAGTTCGGACAGGGGCTCCTACGAGCAGTACTTC
TRBJ2-7	13	TRBV29-1	TRBD1	.	CSARQGPAYEQYF	TGCAGCGCACGACAGGGTCCGGCCTACGAGCAGTACTTC
TRBJ2-1	13	TRBV24-1	.	.	CATSDENFNEQFF	TGTGCCACCAGTGACGAGAACTTCAATGAGCAGTTCTTC
TRBJ2-5	12	TRBV11-2	.	.	CASSLALQTQYF	TGTGCCAGCAGCTTAGCCCTCCAGACCCAGTACTTC
TRBJ1-5	14	TRBV7-9	.	.	CASSLMTVNQPQHF	TGTGCCAGCAGCTTGATGACAGTCAATCAGCCCCAGCATTTT
TRBJ2-2	15	TRBV6-5	TRBD2	few	CASTSGRAYTGELFF	TGTGCCAGCACCTCAGGGAGGGCTTACACCGGGGAGCTGTTTTTT
TRBJ1-2	13	TRBV7-9	.	.	CASSFSRDYGYTF	TGTGCCAGCAGCTTCTCCAGGGACTATGGCTACACCTTC
TRBJ2-7	13	TRBV12-3/TRBV12-4	.	.	CASSRYFNYEQYF	TGTGCCAGCAGTCGATACTTTAACTACGAGCAGTACTTC
TRBJ2-1	13	TRBV2	.	.	CASRVSSYNEQFF	TGTGCCAGCAGGGTGAGCTCCTACAATGAGCAGTTCTTC
TRBJ2-1	16	TRBV2	.	.	CASTATSGGVLNEQFF	TGTGCCAGCACAGCGACTAGTGGCGGGGTCTTGAATGAGCAGTTCTTC
TRBJ1-2	17	TRBV11-3	.	.	CASSSRNRVWNNYGYTF	TGTGCCAGCAGCTCCCGCAACAGGGTCTGGAATAACTATGGCTACACCTTC
TRBJ1-2	15	TRBV5-1	TRBD1	.	CASSSTGTGNYGYTF	TGCGCCAGCAGCTCCACCGGGACAGGGAACTATGGCTACACCTTC
TRBJ2-5	15	TRBV10-3	.	.	CAISESGSIGETQYF	TGTGCCATCAGTGAGTCCGGCTCGATCGGGGAGACCCAGTACTTC
TRBJ1-1	14	TRBV19	TRBD1	.	CASSIYRGDAEAFF	TGTGCCAGTAGTATATACAGGGGTGACGCTGAAGCTTTCTTT
TRBJ2-3	13	TRBV30	TRBD2	.	CAWGRDYTDTQYF	TGTGCCTGGGGCCGGGACTACACAGATACGCAGTATTTT
TRBJ1-5	17	TRBV6-2/TRBV6-3	.	.	CASSYSNQGTSNQPQHF	TGTGCCAGCAGTTACTCAAACCAGGGGACTAGCAATCAGCCCCAGCATTTT
TRBJ1-2	12	TRBV12-3/TRBV12-4	.	.	CASSDRVYGYTF	TGTGCCAGCAGCGATAGAGTCTATGGCTACACCTTC
TRBJ2-7	14	TRBV5-4	TRBD2	.	CASSPGLAGGEQYF	TGTGCCAGCAGCCCGGGACTAGCGGGAGGCGAGCAGTACTTC
TRBJ2-7	14	TRBV12-5	.	.	CASGHRVGYYEQYF	TGTGCTAGTGGTCACAGGGTTGGTTACTACGAGCAGTACTTC
TRBJ2-7	14	TRBV10-3	TRBD1	.	CAIRVQGGPYEQYF	TGTGCCATCAGGGTACAGGGGGGCCCCTACGAGCAGTACTTC
TRBJ1-1	12	TRBV27	TRBD1	.	CASSARQGEAFF	TGTGCCAGCAGTGCCAGACAGGGAGAAGCTTTCTTT
TRBJ2-3	15	TRBV13	.	.	CASSPSPRGSDTQYF	TGTGCCAGCAGCCCGTCACCACGAGGTTCAGATACGCAGTATTTT